This TCR beta chain came from a study of blood T cell repertoires in COVID-19. Whole-study context: The samples span acute and convalescent COVID-19 from the United States, Italy and Spain.

Per the original methods: Nucleated cell counts were estimated from reference gene primer amplification. Profiled with immunoSEQ multiplex PCR; TCRdb holds only in-frame clones, not every one. V and J calls and clone size are given by that table; D and trimming were obtained from the DNA. Here the sample spans about 190,000 clones, around 90% being singletons. The TCR originated in a man aged 45-60 years with acute or convalescent COVID-19. Input material: peripheral blood.

For the CDR3, the DNA is TGTGCCAGCAGCTTGGGAGGAGACTCTGGAAACACCATATATTTT. Translated: CASSLGGDSGNTIYF. The chain couples TRBV5-4 to TRBJ1-3, with D unresolved. This CDR3 has 15 amino acids. V was shortened by 0 bases and J by 0 bases, with 7 bases between the two germline ends. Looked up from germline, CDR1 is SGHNT and CDR2 is YYREEE (reference sequence).